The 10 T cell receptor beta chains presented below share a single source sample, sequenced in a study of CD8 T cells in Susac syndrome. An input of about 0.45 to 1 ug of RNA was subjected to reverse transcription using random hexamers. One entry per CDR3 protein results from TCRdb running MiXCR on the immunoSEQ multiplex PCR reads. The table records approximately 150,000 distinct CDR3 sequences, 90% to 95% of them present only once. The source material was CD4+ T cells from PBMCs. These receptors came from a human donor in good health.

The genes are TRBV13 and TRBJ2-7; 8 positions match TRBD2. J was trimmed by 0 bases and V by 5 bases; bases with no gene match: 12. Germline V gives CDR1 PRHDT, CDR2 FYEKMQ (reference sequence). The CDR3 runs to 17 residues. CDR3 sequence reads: CASSLASASGFSYEQYF. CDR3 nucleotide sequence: TGTGCCAGCAGCCTCGCCTCGGCTAGCGGGTTCTCCTACGAGCAGTACTTC.

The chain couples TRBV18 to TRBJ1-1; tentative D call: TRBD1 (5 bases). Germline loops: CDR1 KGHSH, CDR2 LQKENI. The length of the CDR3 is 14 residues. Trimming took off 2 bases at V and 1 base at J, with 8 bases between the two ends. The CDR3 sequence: CASSPLGTNTEAFF. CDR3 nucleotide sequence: TGTGCCAGCTCACCATTGGGGACGAACACTGAAGCTTTCTTT.

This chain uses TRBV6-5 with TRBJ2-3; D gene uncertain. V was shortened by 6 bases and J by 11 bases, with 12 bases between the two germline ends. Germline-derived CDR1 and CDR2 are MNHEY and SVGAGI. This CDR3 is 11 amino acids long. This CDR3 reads CASSPGSGQYF. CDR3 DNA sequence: TGTGCCAGCAGCCCCGGGTCGGGGCAGTATTTT.

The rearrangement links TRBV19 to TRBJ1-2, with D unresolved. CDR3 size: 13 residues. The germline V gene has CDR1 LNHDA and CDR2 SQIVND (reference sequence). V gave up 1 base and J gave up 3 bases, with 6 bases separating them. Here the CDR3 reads CASSIGLDYGYTF. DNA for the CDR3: TGTGCCAGTAGTATAGGGCTGGACTATGGCTACACCTTC.

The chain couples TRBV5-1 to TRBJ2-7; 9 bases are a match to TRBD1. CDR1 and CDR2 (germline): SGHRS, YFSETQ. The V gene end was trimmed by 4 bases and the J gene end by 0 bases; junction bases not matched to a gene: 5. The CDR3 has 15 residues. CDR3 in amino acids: CASSTGDRDSYEQYF. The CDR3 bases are TGCGCCAGCAGCACCGGGGACAGGGACTCCTACGAGCAGTACTTC.

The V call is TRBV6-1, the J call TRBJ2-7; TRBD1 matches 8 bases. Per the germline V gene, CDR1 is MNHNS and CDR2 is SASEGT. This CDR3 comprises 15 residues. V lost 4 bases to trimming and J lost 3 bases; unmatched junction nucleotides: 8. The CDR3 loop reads CASSGAGGFIYEQYF. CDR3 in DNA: TGTGCCAGCAGTGGCGCAGGGGGCTTCATCTACGAGCAGTACTTC.

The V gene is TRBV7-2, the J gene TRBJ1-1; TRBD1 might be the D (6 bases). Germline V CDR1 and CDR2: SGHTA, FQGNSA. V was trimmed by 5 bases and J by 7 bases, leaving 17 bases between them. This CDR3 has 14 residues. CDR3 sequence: CASSALPGQDEAFF. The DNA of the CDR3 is TGTGCCAGCAGCGCACTTCCGGGACAAGATGAAGCTTTCTTT.

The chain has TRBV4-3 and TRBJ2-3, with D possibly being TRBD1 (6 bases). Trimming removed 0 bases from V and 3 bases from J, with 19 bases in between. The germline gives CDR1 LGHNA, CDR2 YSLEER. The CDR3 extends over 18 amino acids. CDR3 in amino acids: CASSQDAFRGGGTDTQYF. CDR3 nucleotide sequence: TGCGCCAGCAGCCAAGATGCCTTCAGGGGTGGTGGAACAGATACGCAGTATTTT.

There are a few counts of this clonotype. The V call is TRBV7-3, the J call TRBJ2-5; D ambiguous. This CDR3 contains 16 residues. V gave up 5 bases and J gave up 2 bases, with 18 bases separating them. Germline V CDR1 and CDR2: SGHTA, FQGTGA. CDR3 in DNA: TGTGCCAGCAGCCCCTTAGTAGCAGCTGTTCAAGAGACCCAGTACTTC. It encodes CASSPLVAAVQETQYF.

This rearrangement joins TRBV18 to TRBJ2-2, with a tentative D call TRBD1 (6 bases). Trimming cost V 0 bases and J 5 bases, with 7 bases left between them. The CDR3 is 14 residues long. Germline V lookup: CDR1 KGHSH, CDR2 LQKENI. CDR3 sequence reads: CASSPPGQTGELFF. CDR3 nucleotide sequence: TGTGCCAGCTCACCACCAGGACAGACCGGGGAGCTGTTTTTT.